This TCR beta chain was recovered during a study of blood T cell repertoires in COVID-19. The V gene's germline CDR1 is LNHDA and CDR2 SQIVND (reference sequence). This CDR3 region has 14 residues. Measured with immunoSEQ multiplex PCR; TCRdb has only the in-frame clones, and not every one. Among around 250,000 clones listed, 70% to 90% were seen once. This chain uses TRBV19 with TRBJ2-1, with D possibly TRBD1 on 7 matching bases. The sequence was collected from a woman in her fifties or sixties who had recovered from COVID-19. Sequenced sample: PBMCs or T cells enriched from blood (not recorded which). This CDR3 is CAHIRGDSYNEQFF. As DNA, the CDR3 is TGTGCTCACATCAGGGGGGACTCCTACAATGAGCAGTTCTTC.